This is a list of T cell receptor beta chains from one sample in a study of Graves' ophthalmopathy and Graves' hyperthyroidism. TCRdb passed the multiplex PCR reads through MiXCR, listing each CDR3 protein once. Altogether about 380,000 distinct CDR3 sequences are present, about 16% being singletons, with the ten largest covering 7%. The source material was peripheral blood. The receptors were sampled from a woman under 30 with stable Graves' hyperthyroidism. Both conserved end residues are part of each CDR3. A D gene is named only where the DNA matches it firmly. Where a row states a size, it is once, few, many or the class of an expanded clone; other rows omit it.

clone_size	v_call	j_call	d_call	cdr3_nt	cdr3_aa
few	TRBV3-1	TRBJ2-5	TRBD2	TGTGCCAGCAGCCGGGGACTAGCGGGGGGGCCCCAGGAGACCCAGTACTTC	CASSRGLAGGPQETQYF
many	TRBV2	TRBJ2-5	TRBD2	TGTGCCAGCGGACGGGAGGCCCAAGAGACCCAGTACTTC	CASGREAQETQYF
many	TRBV6-1	TRBJ1-5	.	TGTGCCAGCATACTAAATAGCAATCAGCCCCAGCATTTT	CASILNSNQPQHF
.	TRBV12-5	TRBJ1-1	.	TGTGCTAGTGCCCTCGCCGGGACGCAGAACACTGAAGCTTTCTTT	CASALAGTQNTEAFF
.	TRBV29-1	TRBJ1-1	.	TGCAGCGTATCAAGGCAGAACACTGAAGCTTGCTTT	CSVSRQNTEACF
.	TRBV18	TRBJ1-4	TRBD1	TGTGCCAGCTCCGGACAGGGTAATGAAAAACTGTTTTTT	CASSGQGNEKLFF
.	TRBV19	TRBJ2-7	.	TGTGCCAGTAGGTCGCCAGGGGTCCTAACTGAGCAGTACTTC	CASRSPGVLTEQYF
many	TRBV11-2	TRBJ2-7	TRBD1	TGTGCCAGCAGCACCAGACAGGGCTCCTACGAGCAGTACTTC	CASSTRQGSYEQYF
many	TRBV3-1	TRBJ2-7	TRBD1	TGTGCCAGCAGCCTGTCGGGACAGGCTGCATACGAGCAGTACTTC	CASSLSGQAAYEQYF
.	TRBV12-3/TRBV12-4	TRBJ2-3	TRBD2	TGTGCCAGCACCGCTAGCGGGGAATCAGATACGCAGTATTTT	CASTASGESDTQYF
many	TRBV4-1	TRBJ1-5	.	TGCGCCAGCAGCCAAGATCGGTGGCAGACTAATCAGCCCCAGCATTTT	CASSQDRWQTNQPQHF
many	TRBV20-1	TRBJ2-7	TRBD2	TGCAGTGCTAGAGATGGACTAGCGAGCTACGAGCAGTACTTC	CSARDGLASYEQYF
many	TRBV28	TRBJ1-2	.	TGTGCCAGCAGTGCACCACAGGGCTCTTCACATTATGGCTACACCTTC	CASSAPQGSSHYGYTF
many	TRBV27	TRBJ1-2	.	TGTGCCAGCAGTTTATCTCGCGTGGGTAACTATGGCTACACCTTC	CASSLSRVGNYGYTF
many	TRBV20-1	TRBJ2-7	.	TGCAGTGCTAGAGAACAAGGCTACGAGCAGTACTTC	CSAREQGYEQYF
many	TRBV9	TRBJ1-3	.	TGTGCCAGCAGCCCTTTAGGGACAAACTCTGGAAACACCATATATTTT	CASSPLGTNSGNTIYF
many	TRBV6-1	TRBJ2-6	.	TGTGCCAGCAGTGAAGCATCAGGGACTGGGGCCAACGTCCTGACTTTC	CASSEASGTGANVLTF
many	TRBV7-4	TRBJ1-5	.	TGTGCCAGCAGCTCAGGGACGTCCCCGGATCAGCCCCAGCATTTT	CASSSGTSPDQPQHF
many	TRBV12-3/TRBV12-4	TRBJ2-7	.	TGTGCCAGCAATTTCGGGGACATCTACTACGAGCAGTACTTC	CASNFGDIYYEQYF
many	TRBV7-2	TRBJ1-2	.	TGTGCCAGCAGCTTAGGACAGCCTTATGGCTACACCTTC	CASSLGQPYGYTF
many	TRBV12-3/TRBV12-4	TRBJ1-2	.	TGTGCCAGCTGGAGCATGGGGGGCTACACCTTC	CASWSMGGYTF
many	TRBV18	TRBJ2-5	.	TGTGCCAGCTCACCGGTCGCGTCAGCAGGCCAAGAGACCCAGTACTTC	CASSPVASAGQETQYF